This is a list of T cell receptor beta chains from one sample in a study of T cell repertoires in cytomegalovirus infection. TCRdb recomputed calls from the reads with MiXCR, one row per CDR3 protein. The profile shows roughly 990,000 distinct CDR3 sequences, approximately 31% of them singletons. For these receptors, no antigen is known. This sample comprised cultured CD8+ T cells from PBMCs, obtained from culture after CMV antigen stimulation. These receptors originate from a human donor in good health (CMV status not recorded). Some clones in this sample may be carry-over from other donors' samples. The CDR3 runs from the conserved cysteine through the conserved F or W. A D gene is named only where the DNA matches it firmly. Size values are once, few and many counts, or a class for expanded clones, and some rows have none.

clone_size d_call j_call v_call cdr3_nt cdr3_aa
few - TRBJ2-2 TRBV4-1 TGCGCCAGCCACCCTCCAGCGAACACCGGGGAGCTGTTTTTT CASHPPANTGELFF
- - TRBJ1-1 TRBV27 TGTGCCAGCAGACCTACAGAATACCTCGCCGCTTTCTTT CASRPTEYLAAFF
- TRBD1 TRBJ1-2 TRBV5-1 TGCGCCAGCACTGCAGGGGGCGGTGGTGGCTACACCTTC CASTAGGGGGYTF
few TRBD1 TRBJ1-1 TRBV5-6 TGTGCCAGCGGACAGGGCTTTATTGAAGCTTTCTTT CASGQGFIEAFF
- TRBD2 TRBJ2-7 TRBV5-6 TGTGCCAGCAGCTCCTCCGGGAGGATATTAGCCTACGAGCAGTACTTC CASSSSGRILAYEQYF
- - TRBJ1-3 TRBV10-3 TGTGCCACGGGACGGCAGGGGAACTCTGGAAACACCATATATTTT CATGRQGNSGNTIYF
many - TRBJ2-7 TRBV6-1 TGTGCCAGCAGTGAAACAGGGTACGAGCAGTACTTC CASSETGYEQYF
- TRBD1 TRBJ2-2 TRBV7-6 TGTGCCAGCAGCCCCACTGTAGGGGGCGCCTCCGGGGAGCTGTTTTTT CASSPTVGGASGELFF
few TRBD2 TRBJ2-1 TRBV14 TGTGCCAGCAGCCTCCGGGACTACCTTTACAATGAGCAGTTCTTC CASSLRDYLYNEQFF
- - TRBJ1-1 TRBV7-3 TGTGCCAGCAGCCCTCTCGGGGGGGTTGGCACTGAAGCTTTCTTT CASSPLGGVGTEAFF
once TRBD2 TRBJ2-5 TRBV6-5 TGTGCCAGCAGTTCAGTAGCGGGGGAACTTCAAGAGACCCAGTACTTC CASSSVAGELQETQYF
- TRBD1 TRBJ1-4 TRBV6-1 TGTGCCAGCTTCGGAACAGGGGATGAAAAACTGTTTTTT CASFGTGDEKLFF
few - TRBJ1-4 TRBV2 TGTGCCTCACAGGACGGAGTTAATGAAAAACTGTTTTTT CASQDGVNEKLFF
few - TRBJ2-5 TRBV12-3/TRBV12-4 TGTGCCAGCAGTTTAGCAGGGTGGGTGGAGACCCAGTACTTC CASSLAGWVETQYF
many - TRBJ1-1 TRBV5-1 TGCGCCAGCAGCCTGTCCTTGGTGTACACCAGATTTAACACTGAAGCTTTCTTT CASSLSLVYTRFNTEAFF
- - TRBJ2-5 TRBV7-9 TGTGCCAGCAGCTTAGGGGTCGGGAAGGGACCCGAGACCCAGTACTTC CASSLGVGKGPETQYF
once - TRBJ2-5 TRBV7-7 TGTGCTAGCAGCTTAGGAAGGGGTGGAGTGACCCAGTACTTC CASSLGRGGVTQYF
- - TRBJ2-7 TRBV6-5 TGTGCCAGCAGTCGAGGGACTCTCGAGCAGTACTTC CASSRGTLEQYF
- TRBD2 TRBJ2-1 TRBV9 TGTGCCAGCAGCGTAGATCCCAAGCGGGGCGGGGGCAATGAGCAGTTCTTC CASSVDPKRGGGNEQFF
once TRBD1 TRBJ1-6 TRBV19 TGTGCCAGTAGTGGGGGACAGGGTGATAATTCACCCCTCCACTTT CASSGGQGDNSPLHF
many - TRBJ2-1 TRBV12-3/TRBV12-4 TGTGCCAGCAGTTTTGACAGTTCACGCAATGAGCAGTTCTTC CASSFDSSRNEQFF
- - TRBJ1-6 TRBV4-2 TGTGCCAGCAGCCAAGATGGGATAACCGGGCGTAGTTCACCCCTCCACTTT CASSQDGITGRSSPLHF
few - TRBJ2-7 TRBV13 TGTGCCAGCAGCTACCCCGGTGTGGCCGAGCAGTACTTC CASSYPGVAEQYF
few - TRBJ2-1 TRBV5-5 TGTGCCAGCAGCTCCCCCGGAAGGACGAGCTCCTACAATGAGCAGTTCTTC CASSSPGRTSSYNEQFF
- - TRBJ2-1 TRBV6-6 TGTGCCAGCAGTTACTCGAGCGGTCCCAATGAGCAGTTCTTC CASSYSSGPNEQFF
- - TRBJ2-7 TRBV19 TGTGCCAGTAATTTTCAGAGGGGCTACGAGCAGTACTTC CASNFQRGYEQYF
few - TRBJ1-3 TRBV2 TGTGCCAGCATCGGAAAAGGCACCATATATTTT CASIGKGTIYF
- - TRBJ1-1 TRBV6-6 TGTGCCAGCAGACCCGTGGGAGGGGGCACTGAAGCTTTCTTT CASRPVGGGTEAFF
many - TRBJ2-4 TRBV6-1 TGTGCCAGCGGTCGCGGAAGTGGGGCCAAAAACATTCAGTACTTC CASGRGSGAKNIQYF
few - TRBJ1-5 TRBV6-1 TGTGCCAGCAGTGAAGCCCGGCTGCCGGGTTTCCAGCCCCAGCATTTT CASSEARLPGFQPQHF
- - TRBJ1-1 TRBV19 TGTGCCAGCGTCCATTTGACTGAAGCTTTCTTT CASVHLTEAFF
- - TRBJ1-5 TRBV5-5 TGTGCCAGCAGCTTAGATATTAGCAATCAGCCCCAGCATTTT CASSLDISNQPQHF
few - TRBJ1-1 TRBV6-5 TGTGCCAGCATCTCAGGGACCCTGAACACTGAAGCTTTCTTT CASISGTLNTEAFF
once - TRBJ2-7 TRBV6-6 TGTGCCAGCAGGCGGAGAGACCTAGGGCAGTACTTC CASRRRDLGQYF
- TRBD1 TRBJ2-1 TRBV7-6 TGTGCCAGCTATGGGACAGGAGCCTACAATGAGCAGTTCTTC CASYGTGAYNEQFF
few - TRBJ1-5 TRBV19 TGTGCCAGTGGCTTGGACAATCAGCCCCAGCATTTT CASGLDNQPQHF
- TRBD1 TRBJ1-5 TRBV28 TGTGCCAGCAGTTTTCCCGGGACAGGGTTTGGTCAGCCCCAGCATTTT CASSFPGTGFGQPQHF
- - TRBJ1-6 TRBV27 TGTGCCAGCAACCGGGGAGGACCCGGGAGTTCACCCCTCCACTTT CASNRGGPGSSPLHF
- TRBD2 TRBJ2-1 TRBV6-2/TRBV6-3 TGTGCCAGCAGACGCCTGGGGGGACTAGCGGAGGAGCAGTTCTTC CASRRLGGLAEEQFF
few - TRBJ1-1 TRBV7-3 TGTGCCAGCAGCCGATACGGGGGTATGAACACTGAAGCTTTCTTT CASSRYGGMNTEAFF
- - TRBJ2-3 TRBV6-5 TGTGCCAGCAGTTACGCGGGGGCCAGGGATACGCAGTATTTT CASSYAGARDTQYF